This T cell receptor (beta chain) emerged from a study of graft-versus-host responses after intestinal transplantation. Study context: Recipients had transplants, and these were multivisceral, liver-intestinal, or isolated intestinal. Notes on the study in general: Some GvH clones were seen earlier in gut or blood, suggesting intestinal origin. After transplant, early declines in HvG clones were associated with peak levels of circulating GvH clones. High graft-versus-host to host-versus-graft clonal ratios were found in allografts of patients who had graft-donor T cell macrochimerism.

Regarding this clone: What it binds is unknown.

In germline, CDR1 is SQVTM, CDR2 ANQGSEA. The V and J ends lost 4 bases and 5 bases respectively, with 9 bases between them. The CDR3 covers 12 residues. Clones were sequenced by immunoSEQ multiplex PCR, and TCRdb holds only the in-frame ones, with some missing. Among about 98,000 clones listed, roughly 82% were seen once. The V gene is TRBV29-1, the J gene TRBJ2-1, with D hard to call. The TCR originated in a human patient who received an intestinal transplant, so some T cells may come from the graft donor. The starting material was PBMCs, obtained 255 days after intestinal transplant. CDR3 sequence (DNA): TGCAGCGTTGGTGACTGGAACAATGAGCAGTTCTTC. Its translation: CSVGDWNNEQFF.